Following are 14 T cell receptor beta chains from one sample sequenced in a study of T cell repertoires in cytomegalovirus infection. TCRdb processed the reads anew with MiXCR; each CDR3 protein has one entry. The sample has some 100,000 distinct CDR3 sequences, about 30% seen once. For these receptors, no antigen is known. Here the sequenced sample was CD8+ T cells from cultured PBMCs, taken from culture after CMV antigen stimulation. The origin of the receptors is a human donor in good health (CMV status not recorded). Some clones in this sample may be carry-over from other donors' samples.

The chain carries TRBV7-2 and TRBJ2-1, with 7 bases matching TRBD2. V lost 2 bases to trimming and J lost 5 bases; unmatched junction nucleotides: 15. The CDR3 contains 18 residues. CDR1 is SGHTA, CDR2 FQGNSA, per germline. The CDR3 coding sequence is TGTGCCAGCAGCTTAAGGATCCTAGCGGAACTTACAAACAATGAGCAGTTCTTC. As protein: CASSLRILAELTNNEQFF.

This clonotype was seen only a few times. CDR3 nucleotide sequence: TGCGCCAGCAGCTTGGGGAACGAGCAGTACTTC. Its protein is CASSLGNEQYF. V is TRBV5-1 and J is TRBJ2-7; no firm D call. Trimming took 0 bases from V and 5 from J, leaving 3 bases between them. The CDR3 is 11 residues long. The V gene's germline CDR1 is SGHRS and CDR2 YFSETQ. Using reference TRBV5-1 and TRBJ2-7 for the parts outside the CDR3, the full variable domain is KAGVTQTPRYLIKTRGQQVTLSCSPISGHRSVSWYQQTPGQGLQFLFEYFSETQRNKGNFPGRFSGRQFSNSRSEMNVSTLELGDSALYLCASSLGNEQYFGPGTRLTVT.

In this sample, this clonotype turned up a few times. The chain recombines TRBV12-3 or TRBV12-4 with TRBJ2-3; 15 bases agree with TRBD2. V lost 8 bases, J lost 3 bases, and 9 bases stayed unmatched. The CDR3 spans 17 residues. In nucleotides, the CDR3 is TGTGCCAGCCCCCCAGGGACTAGCGGGGGGCTTACAGATACGCAGTATTTT. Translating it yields CASPPGTSGGLTDTQYF.

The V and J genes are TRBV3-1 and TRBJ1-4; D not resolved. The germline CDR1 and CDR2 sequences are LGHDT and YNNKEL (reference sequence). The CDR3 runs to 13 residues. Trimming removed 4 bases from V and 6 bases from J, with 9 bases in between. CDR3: CASSRPQDEKLFF. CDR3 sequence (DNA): TGTGCCAGCAGCCGCCCTCAAGATGAAAAACTGTTTTTT.

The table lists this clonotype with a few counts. The CDR3 sequence is CASSYSIAGGTDTQYF. CDR3 bases: TGTGCCAGCAGTTACTCTATAGCGGGGGGCACAGATACGCAGTATTTT. The V call is TRBV6-5, the J call TRBJ2-3; TRBD2 matches 9 bases. This CDR3 contains 16 residues. CDR1 is MNHEY, CDR2 SVGAGI, per germline. Trimming cost V 0 bases and J 1 base; bases outside gene matches: 2.

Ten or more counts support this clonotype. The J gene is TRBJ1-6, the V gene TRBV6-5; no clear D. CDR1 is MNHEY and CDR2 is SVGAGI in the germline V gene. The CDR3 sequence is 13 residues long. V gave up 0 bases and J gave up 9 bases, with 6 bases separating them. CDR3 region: CASSYSWGSPLHF. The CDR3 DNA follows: TGTGCCAGCAGTTACTCCTGGGGTTCACCCCTCCACTTT.

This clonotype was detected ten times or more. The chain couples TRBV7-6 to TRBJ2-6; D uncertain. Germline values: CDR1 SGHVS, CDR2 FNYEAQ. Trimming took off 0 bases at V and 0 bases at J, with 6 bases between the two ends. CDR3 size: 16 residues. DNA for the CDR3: TGTGCCAGCAGCTTAGCTTCGGGCTCTGGGGCCAACGTCCTGACTTTC. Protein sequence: CASSLASGSGANVLTF.

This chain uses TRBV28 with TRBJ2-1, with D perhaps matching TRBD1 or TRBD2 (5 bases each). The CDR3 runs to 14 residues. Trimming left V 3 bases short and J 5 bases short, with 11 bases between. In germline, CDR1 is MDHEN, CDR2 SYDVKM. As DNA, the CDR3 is TGTGCCAGCAGTTTTAGTTTGGGGGACAATGAGCAGTTCTTC. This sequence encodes CASSFSLGDNEQFF.

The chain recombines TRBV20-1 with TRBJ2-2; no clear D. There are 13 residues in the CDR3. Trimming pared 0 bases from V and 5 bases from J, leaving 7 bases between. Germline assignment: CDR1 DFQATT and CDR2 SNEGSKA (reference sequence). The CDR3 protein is CSARDLGTGELFF. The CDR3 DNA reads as TGCAGTGCTAGAGATCTTGGGACCGGGGAGCTGTTTTTT.

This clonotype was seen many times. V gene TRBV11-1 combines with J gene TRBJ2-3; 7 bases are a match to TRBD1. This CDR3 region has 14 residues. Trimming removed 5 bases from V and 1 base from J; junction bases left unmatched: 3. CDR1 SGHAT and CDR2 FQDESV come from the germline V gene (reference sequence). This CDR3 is CASSEGGGTDTQYF. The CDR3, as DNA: TGTGCCAGCAGCGAAGGGGGCGGCACAGATACGCAGTATTTT.

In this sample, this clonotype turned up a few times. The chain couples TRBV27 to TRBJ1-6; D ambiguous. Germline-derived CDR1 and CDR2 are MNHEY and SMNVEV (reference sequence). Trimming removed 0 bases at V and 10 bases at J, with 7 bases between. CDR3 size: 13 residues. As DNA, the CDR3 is TGTGCCAGCAGTTTATCGGCTGGCTCACCCCTCCACTTT. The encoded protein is CASSLSAGSPLHF.

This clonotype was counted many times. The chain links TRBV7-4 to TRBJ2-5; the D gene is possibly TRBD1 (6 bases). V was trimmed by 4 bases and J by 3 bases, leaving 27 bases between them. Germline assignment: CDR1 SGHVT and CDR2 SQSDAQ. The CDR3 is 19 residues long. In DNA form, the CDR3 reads TGTGCCAGCAGCTGGAAGGCGTTCGGGGTCCTACGGGACAAAGAGACCCAGTACTTC. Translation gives CASSWKAFGVLRDKETQYF.

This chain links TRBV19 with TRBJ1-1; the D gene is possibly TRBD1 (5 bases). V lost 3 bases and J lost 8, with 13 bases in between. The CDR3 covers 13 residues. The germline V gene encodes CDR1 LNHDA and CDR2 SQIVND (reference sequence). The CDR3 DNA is TGTGCCAGTAGTATTGTGTCGACAGCGGAAGCTTTCTTT. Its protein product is CASSIVSTAEAFF.

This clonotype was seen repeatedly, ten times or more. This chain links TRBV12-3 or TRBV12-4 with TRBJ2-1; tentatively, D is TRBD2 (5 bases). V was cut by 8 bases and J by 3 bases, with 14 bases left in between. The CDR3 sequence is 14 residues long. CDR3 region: CASRRDSDYNEQFF. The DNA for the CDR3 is TGTGCCAGCCGTCGAGATAGCGACTACAATGAGCAGTTCTTC.